These 11 T cell receptor beta chains came from one sample sequenced in a study of T cell repertoires in aging, cancer and after chemotherapy. Peripheral blood genomic DNA, not sorted cells or RNA, was the template. Rearranged V-D-J TRB sequences were amplified with a mixed TRB-A/B primer pool. One entry per CDR3 protein, called by TCRdb with MiXCR from the multiplex PCR reads. Counted here are 880 or so distinct CDR3 sequences, roughly 27% occurring once; the ten biggest clones make up 43%. The sample taken for sequencing was blood. These receptors all come from a human donor with a blood cancer.

This clonotype is termed medium-sized. The V and J genes are TRBV30 and TRBJ2-7, with a weak D call TRBD2 (5 bases). Trimming shortened V by 6 bases and J by 1 base, and 16 bases separated the two germline ends. The CDR3 has 14 residues. Germline values: CDR1 GTSNPN, CDR2 SVGIG (reference sequence). The CDR3 coding sequence is TGTGCCTGTACGCATTGGAGGATGTCCTACGAGCAGTACTTC. This translates into CACTHWRMSYEQYF.

The chain combines TRBV20-1 with TRBJ2-2, with 11 bases aligning to TRBD2. Germline V gene sequence: CDR1 DFQATT, CDR2 SNEGSKA (reference sequence). V shed 3 bases and J 1 base; nucleotides not matched to a gene: 10. The CDR3 has 18 residues. The CDR3 DNA sequence: TGCAGTGCTAGCTCGGGACTAGCGGTCCAGATGAACACCGGGGAGCTGTTTTTT. This encodes CSASSGLAVQMNTGELFF.

Judged by abundance, this clonotype is medium-sized. The chain links TRBV19 to TRBJ2-7, with 11 bases identical to TRBD2. The CDR3 totals 15 residues. V lost 5 bases to trimming and J lost 2 bases; unmatched junction nucleotides: 5. Germline V gene lookup returns CDR1 LNHDA and CDR2 SQIVND (reference sequence). The CDR3 loop reads CASSELAGGAYEQYF. The CDR3 DNA is TGTGCCAGTAGTGAGCTAGCGGGAGGAGCCTACGAGCAGTACTTC. The full variable domain, completed using reference TRBV19 and TRBJ2-7, is DGGITQSPKYLFRKEGQNVTLSCEQNLNHDAMYWYRQDPGQGLRLIYYSQIVNDFQKGDIAEGYSVSREKKESFPLTVTSAQKNPTAFYLCASSELAGGAYEQYFGPGTRLTVT.

The rearrangement joins TRBV12-3 or TRBV12-4 to TRBJ1-2; tentatively, D is TRBD1 (5 bases). Trimming took off 7 bases at V and 4 bases at J, with 10 bases between the two ends. The CDR3 contains 12 residues. For the CDR3, the DNA is TGTGCCAGCACCGGGACGTCCTATGGCTACACCTTC. This translates into CASTGTSYGYTF.

V usage is TRBV7-9 and J usage is TRBJ1-1; TRBD1 matches 8 bases. The CDR3 is made up of 14 amino acids. J lost 8 bases, V lost 4 bases, and 9 bases had no gene match. Germline V gene lookup returns CDR1 SEHNR and CDR2 FQNEAQ (reference sequence). CDR3 sequence reads: CASSSTLDREEAFF. CDR3 nucleotides: TGTGCCAGCAGCTCTACCCTGGACAGGGAAGAAGCTTTCTTT.

By share, this clonotype ranks as large (0.1 to 1%). The chain employs TRBV6-5 and TRBJ2-7; TRBD1 aligns across 7 bases. CDR3 length: 15 residues. The germline V gene has CDR1 MNHEY and CDR2 SVGAGI. V was pared by 2 bases and J by 1 base, with 5 bases of the junction left unmatched. The CDR3 sequence: CASSYGRDSSYEQYF. The CDR3 DNA reads TGTGCCAGCAGTTACGGCCGGGACAGTTCCTACGAGCAGTACTTC.

The chain links TRBV7-9 to TRBJ2-7; 7 bases line up with TRBD2. Germline V CDR1 and CDR2: SEHNR, FQNEAQ (reference sequence). The CDR3 is made up of 14 amino acids. The V and J ends lost 5 bases and 1 base, in that order; junction bases with no gene match: 5. This chain's CDR3 is CASSPPGGSYEQYF. The CDR3 DNA is TGTGCCAGCAGCCCTCCCGGGGGGTCCTACGAGCAGTACTTC.

About this clonotype itself: The junction departs from the called germline gene at one end, perhaps through a read error. The chain has TRBV11-3 and TRBJ2-7; D gene ambiguous. The germline CDR1 and CDR2 sequences are SGHNT and YENEEA. The CDR3 loop spans 10 amino acids. This CDR3 reads CARSFPEQYF. CDR3 coding DNA: TGTGCCAGAAGCTTCCCCGAGCAGTACTTC.

In this sample, this clonotype turned up a few times. The chain employs TRBV19 and TRBJ1-5, with no clear D. The CDR3 extends over 12 amino acids. Germline CDR1 LNHDA, CDR2 SQIVND (reference sequence). The V end was cut by 5 bases, the J end by 15 bases, with 17 bases between. CDR3 residues: CASSPQLTALHF. CDR3 bases: TGTGCCAGTAGTCCACAGCTTACCGCGTTGCATTTT.

This clonotype counts as large. The rearrangement uses TRBV6-5 and TRBJ2-7, with unresolved D. The CDR3 loop spans 11 amino acids. V lost 4 bases, J lost 7 bases, and 8 bases lay in between. The germline CDR1 and CDR2 sequences are MNHEY and SVGAGI. For the CDR3, the DNA is TGTGCCAGCAGTTCTCCCGAGGAGCAGTACTTC. The encoded protein is CASSSPEEQYF.

This clonotype was detected a few times. The chain recombines TRBV6-5 with TRBJ2-7; 9 nucleotides agree with TRBD1. Germline CDR1 and CDR2: MNHEY and SVGAGI. V lost 4 bases to trimming and J lost 3 bases; unmatched junction nucleotides: 7. The length of the CDR3 is 15 residues. The CDR3 is CASSSPGQGHYEQYF. CDR3 coding DNA: TGTGCCAGCAGTTCACCGGGACAGGGACACTACGAGCAGTACTTC.